One T cell receptor (beta chain) is described in this entry. The antigen is undetermined. The sample originates from a study of cytomegalovirus exposure and HLA in healthy donors. V lost 5 bases and J 2 bases, leaving 19 bases between the germline ends. The CDR3 extends over 16 amino acids. CDR1 is PRHDT and CDR2 is FYEKMQ in the germline V gene (reference sequence). Findings of the study overall: Overall, around 160 TCR beta chains were annotated as cytomegalovirus-associated.

TCRdb's table, derived via immunoSEQ multiplex PCR, lists solely in-frame clones and lacks some. There are 90,000 or so clones in the sample; 75% to 90% occur only once, and 20% lies in the top ten. The V and J genes are TRBV13 and TRBJ2-7; D possibly corresponds to TRBD2 (7 bases). The origin of this receptor is a young man in good health and CMV-seropositive. The sequenced sample consisted of PBMCs. CDR3 in amino acids: CASSRVRGGGTYEQYF. CDR3 nucleotides: TGTGCCAGCAGCCGAGTGAGGGGGGGCGGCACCTACGAGCAGTACTTC.